This T cell receptor beta chain was identified during a study of shared clonotypes between healthy human individuals. About the research overall: Participating donors consisted of a couple of women and a few men aged 18 to 49.

For this clone: Its antigen remains unidentified.

General study points: Non-shared clonotypes had lower generation probabilities than those shared by all four donors. A generally larger estimated richness was seen in naive subsets than in memory subsets.

Evenly divided among several immunoSEQ plates was the genomic DNA of each subset. Produced via immunoSEQ multiplex PCR; TCRdb's table is partial and in-frame only. This table has over 1.4 million clones, roughly 96% appearing once. The ends lost 1 base at V and 6 bases at J; junction bases unmatched: 6. In germline, CDR1 is PRHDT, CDR2 FYEKMQ (reference sequence). The CDR3 totals 15 residues. The V call is TRBV13, the J call TRBJ1-5; 7 nucleotides align to TRBD1. Sample: naive CD4+ T cells sorted from blood. As for subset: CD45RA+ positively selected. The sequence was collected from a young man in good health. This CDR3 reads CASSLARQGGQPQHF. The DNA of the CDR3 is TGTGCCAGCAGCTTAGCTCGACAGGGTGGTCAGCCCCAGCATTTT.